A selection of T cell receptor beta chains follows, all from one sample in a study of T cells in Graves' hyperthyroidism and ophthalmopathy. TCRdb re-called the multiplex PCR reads through MiXCR, storing one row per CDR3 protein. The table lists about 26,000 distinct CDR3 sequences, around 40% of them singletons. The specimen was blood. The receptors here all came from a woman between 25 and 40 years old with Graves' hyperthyroidism. CDR3s include the opening cysteine and the closing phenylalanine or tryptophan.

TRBJ2-2	TRBV11-2	CASSKTGELVF
TRBJ2-5	TRBV11-1	CASTRMGEETQYF
TRBJ2-1	TRBV27	CASRTTSGYSYNEQFF
TRBJ1-4	TRBV11-1	CASSKNRGADEKLFF
TRBJ2-5	TRBV5-1	CASSFPVDRAMGETQYF
TRBJ2-1	TRBV24-1	CATSEAEGTNYNEQFF
TRBJ2-3	TRBV10-1	CASSTGGTDTQYF
TRBJ2-5	TRBV9	CASSSNPGF
TRBJ2-1	TRBV3-1	CASSQDFGTSLDEQFF
TRBJ1-2	TRBV2	CASSDRGHGYTF
TRBJ2-7	TRBV6-1	CASSEQGIEQYF
TRBJ2-7	TRBV28	CASGLAGVGEQYF
TRBJ2-1	TRBV20-1	CSARDFQGSYNEQFF
TRBJ1-2	TRBV15	CATSRDRDTTLGAYGYTF
TRBJ1-5	TRBV4-1	CASSQEHRRILNSNQPQHF
TRBJ2-7	TRBV10-3	CAIREGLAGSEQYF
TRBJ1-5	TRBV5-1	CASSLGTAINQPQHF
TRBJ2-1	TRBV12-3/TRBV12-4	CASSLSDPELARNNEQFF
TRBJ1-5	TRBV20-1	CSARDSRTPDQPQHF
TRBJ2-1	TRBV2	CASSQLRDEQFF
TRBJ1-2	TRBV7-3	CASSPGAGGNYGYTF
TRBJ2-2	TRBV20-1	CSARDTRRASAFGELFF
TRBJ1-6	TRBV7-7	CARKVGGTGASPLHF
TRBJ1-1	TRBV11-2	CASSLAGGSAEAFF
TRBJ2-7	TRBV30	CAWGGWAKTYEQYF
TRBJ1-3	TRBV9	CASSVVGNTIYF
TRBJ2-3	TRBV15	CATSSIEGGTDTQYF
TRBJ1-4	TRBV20-1	CSARDWGAANEKLFF
TRBJ2-7	TRBV10-1	CASSGGAGTYEQYF
TRBJ2-5	TRBV20-1	CSAPGQGIQETQYF
TRBJ2-2	TRBV7-3	CASTSGTGELFF
TRBJ2-1	TRBV18	CASSLGLAGGEQFF
TRBJ2-7	TRBV7-8	CASSGEEHSFRYEQYF
TRBJ2-1	TRBV7-3	CASSLTSGNGLKFF
TRBJ1-3	TRBV3-1	CASSQEVANTIYF
TRBJ2-1	TRBV29-1	CSHTGTRNNEQFF
TRBJ2-7	TRBV5-4	CASSFGLAGVTYEQYF
TRBJ2-7	TRBV6-6	CASGDRIYEQYF
TRBJ2-1	TRBV9	CASSVVGDYNNEQFF
TRBJ2-5	TRBV7-3	CASSLRWDLQETQYF
TRBJ2-2	TRBV7-2	CASSFSGRGVGELFF
TRBJ2-7	TRBV10-2	CASSESGTQYEQYF
TRBJ2-5	TRBV28	CASSSRAGETQYF
TRBJ1-2	TRBV19	CASRTAGGYTF
TRBJ2-7	TRBV5-4	CAGSWKTSGVSDEQYF
TRBJ2-5	TRBV5-1	CASSSILAGGQETQYF
TRBJ2-7	TRBV5-8	CASSSGASGSYEQYF
TRBJ2-5	TRBV29-1	CSVSGTQYF
TRBJ1-4	TRBV5-4	CASSLNEGKLFF